The rows below give T cell receptor beta chains drawn from one sample of a study of blood T cell repertoires in COVID-19. Produced via immunoSEQ multiplex PCR; TCRdb's table is partial and in-frame only. Of hundreds of thousands of clones listed, over 75% are singletons. Sequencing was carried out using PBMCs or T cells enriched from blood (not recorded which). These receptors were obtained from a man aged 25 to 45 who had recovered from COVID-19. CDR3s include the opening cysteine and the closing phenylalanine or tryptophan. D genes are given only for firm matches. Size is omitted from some rows. Given values are once, few, many or a class for expanded clones.

TRBD1,-,TRBV9,TRBJ1-1,CASSQGQETQAFF,TGTGCCAGCAGCCAGGGACAGGAGACACAAGCTTTCTTT
-,-,TRBV28,TRBJ2-2,CASIPRLAGELFF,TGTGCCAGCATCCCCCGACTCGCCGGGGAGCTGTTTTTT
-,-,TRBV28,TRBJ2-7,CASRGTAAYEQYF,TGTGCCAGCCGCGGGACCGCTGCCTACGAGCAGTACTTC
TRBD2,-,TRBV7-8,TRBJ2-1,CASSLAFPGTSGSNEQFF,TGTGCCAGCAGCCTTGCCTTTCCCGGGACTAGCGGGAGCAATGAGCAGTTCTTC
-,-,TRBV4-1,TRBJ2-1,CASSQSRGPINNEQFF,TGCGCCAGCAGCCAATCTCGCGGGCCGATAAACAATGAGCAGTTCTTC
-,-,TRBV30,TRBJ2-1,CAWSVRSGGNEQFF,TGTGCCTGGAGTGTACGATCAGGGGGGAATGAGCAGTTCTTC
-,-,TRBV12-2,TRBJ1-1,CASRLGWTEAFF,TGTGCAAGTCGCTTAGGTTGGACAGAAGCTTTCTTT
-,-,TRBV19,TRBJ2-2,CASSLRTGLANTGELFF,TGTGCCAGTAGTCTTCGGACGGGACTCGCGAACACCGGGGAGCTGTTTTTT
-,-,TRBV19,TRBJ2-7,CASSIGTAYEQYF,TGTGCCAGTAGTATCGGGACTGCCTACGAGCAGTACTTC
TRBD2,-,TRBV30,TRBJ2-1,CAWSRTSAHNEQFF,TGTGCCTGGAGTAGGACTAGCGCGCACAATGAGCAGTTCTTC
-,-,TRBV19,TRBJ2-5,CASSIGTRRIFQETQYF,TGTGCCAGTAGTATCGGGACAAGGAGAATTTTCCAAGAGACCCAGTACTTC
TRBD1,-,TRBV2,TRBJ1-2,CASSSGTVYGYTF,TGTGCCAGCAGTTCCGGGACAGTATATGGCTACACCTTC
-,-,TRBV19,TRBJ2-1,CASSRGLGGYNEQFF,TGTGCCAGTAGTAGGGGTCTGGGAGGCTACAATGAGCAGTTCTTC
-,-,TRBV12-5,TRBJ2-7,CASGQGLFGVEQYF,TGTGCTAGTGGCCAGGGACTTTTCGGGGTGGAGCAGTACTTC
TRBD1,-,TRBV13,TRBJ2-5,CASSLVGTGAQETQYF,TGTGCCAGCAGCTTAGTCGGGACAGGGGCCCAAGAGACCCAGTACTTC
-,many,TRBV6-4,TRBJ2-3,CASSESGDTDTQYF,TGTGCCAGCAGTGAAAGCGGAGACACAGATACGCAGTATTTT
TRBD1,-,TRBV10-3,TRBJ2-7,CAISTTMGDSRSEQYF,TGTGCCATCAGTACAACAATGGGGGACAGTAGGAGCGAGCAGTACTTC
TRBD2,-,TRBV2,TRBJ2-1,CASSASAGGYNEQFF,TGTGCCAGCAGTGCTTCTGCGGGAGGGTACAATGAGCAGTTCTTC
-,-,TRBV6-5,TRBJ1-1,CASSQGRGTEAFF,TGTGCCAGCAGTCAGGGGAGGGGGACTGAAGCTTTCTTT
-,few,TRBV12-3/TRBV12-4,TRBJ2-6,CASKRSGANVLTF,TGTGCCAGCAAGCGCTCTGGGGCCAACGTCCTGACTTTC
-,once,TRBV6-5,TRBJ1-5,CASSYTGGQPQHF,TGTGCCAGCAGTTACACCGGAGGTCAGCCCCAGCATTTT
TRBD2,-,TRBV18,TRBJ2-3,CASSPWGGLAGFPSTDTQYF,TGTGCCAGCTCACCATGGGGAGGACTAGCGGGATTCCCTAGCACAGATACGCAGTATTTT
-,-,TRBV6-5,TRBJ2-7,CASSLSGTPAYEQYF,TGTGCCAGCAGTCTATCCGGGACACCCGCCTACGAGCAGTACTTC
-,-,TRBV30,TRBJ1-5,CAWSERQGNQPQHF,TGTGCCTGGAGTGAAAGACAGGGCAATCAGCCCCAGCATTTT
-,-,TRBV7-2,TRBJ1-2,CASSQMAALYGYTF,TGTGCCAGCAGCCAAATGGCAGCGCTCTATGGCTACACCTTC
-,-,TRBV10-2,TRBJ2-3,CASSSGPATDTQYF,TGCGCCAGCAGTAGTGGGCCTGCCACAGATACGCAGTATTTT
-,-,TRBV10-3,TRBJ2-7,CAISESDRNYEQYF,TGTGCCATCAGTGAGTCCGACAGAAACTACGAGCAGTACTTC
-,-,TRBV5-1,TRBJ2-5,CASSQDLGGKETQYF,TGCGCCAGCAGCCAAGACCTAGGGGGAAAAGAGACCCAGTACTTC
TRBD2,-,TRBV7-2,TRBJ2-7,CASSPSGASSYEQYF,TGTGCCAGCAGCCCTAGCGGGGCGAGCTCCTACGAGCAGTACTTC
TRBD2,-,TRBV7-2,TRBJ2-7,CASSPQRTSYEQYF,TGTGCCAGCAGCCCGCAACGGACTAGCTACGAGCAGTACTTC
-,-,TRBV20-1,TRBJ1-2,CSASNSFYGYTF,TGCAGTGCTAGTAACAGCTTTTATGGCTACACCTTC
TRBD1,-,TRBV18,TRBJ1-5,CASSPVEGGWQPQHF,TGTGCCAGCTCACCAGTGGAAGGGGGCTGGCAGCCCCAGCATTTT
TRBD2,-,TRBV5-6,TRBJ2-7,CASSLELAGLYEQYF,TGTGCCAGCAGCTTGGAGCTAGCGGGCCTCTACGAGCAGTACTTC
TRBD1,-,TRBV5-4,TRBJ2-1,CASSLGAGTDASREQFF,TGTGCCAGCAGCTTGGGAGCCGGGACAGATGCGTCAAGAGAGCAGTTCTTC
TRBD2,-,TRBV5-1,TRBJ2-5,CASTPANRAGGEGETQYF,TGCGCCAGCACCCCGGCAAATCGAGCGGGAGGTGAGGGTGAGACCCAGTACTTC
-,few,TRBV19,TRBJ1-2,CASSPAGRKPNYGYTF,TGTGCCAGTAGTCCTGCAGGGAGGAAACCTAACTATGGCTACACCTTC
TRBD1,-,TRBV28,TRBJ1-5,CASSFGQVSNQPQHF,TGTGCCAGCAGTTTCGGACAGGTTAGCAATCAGCCCCAGCATTTT
TRBD1,-,TRBV28,TRBJ1-5,CASSSGQGDQPQHF,TGTGCCAGCAGCTCGGGACAGGGGGATCAGCCCCAGCATTTT
-,-,TRBV7-8,TRBJ2-5,CASSSDGGAQYF,TGTGCCAGCAGCTCTGACGGGGGTGCCCAGTACTTC
TRBD1,-,TRBV28,TRBJ1-1,CASRGQGVRTEAFF,TGTGCCAGCAGGGGACAGGGTGTACGTACTGAAGCTTTCTTT
-,-,TRBV28,TRBJ1-2,CANQRAGAHNYGYTF,TGTGCCAACCAGAGGGCAGGAGCGCATAACTATGGCTACACCTTC
TRBD1,-,TRBV29-1,TRBJ2-7,CSGLGTGGSYEQYF,TGCAGCGGCCTCGGTACAGGGGGCTCCTACGAGCAGTACTTC
-,-,TRBV5-1,TRBJ1-1,CASSTQGGTEAFF,TGCGCCAGCAGCACACAGGGTGGGACTGAAGCTTTCTTT
TRBD2,-,TRBV4-1,TRBJ2-5,CASSQYTPTSGQETQYF,TGCGCCAGCAGCCAATATACCCCGACTAGCGGCCAAGAGACCCAGTACTTC
-,once,TRBV15,TRBJ2-7,CATSPRTAYEQYF,TGTGCCACCAGTCCCAGGACAGCATACGAGCAGTACTTC
TRBD2,-,TRBV5-1,TRBJ2-7,CASSSTGTSGSLFHEQYF,TGCGCCAGCAGCTCGACCGGGACTAGCGGGAGTCTTTTCCACGAGCAGTACTTC